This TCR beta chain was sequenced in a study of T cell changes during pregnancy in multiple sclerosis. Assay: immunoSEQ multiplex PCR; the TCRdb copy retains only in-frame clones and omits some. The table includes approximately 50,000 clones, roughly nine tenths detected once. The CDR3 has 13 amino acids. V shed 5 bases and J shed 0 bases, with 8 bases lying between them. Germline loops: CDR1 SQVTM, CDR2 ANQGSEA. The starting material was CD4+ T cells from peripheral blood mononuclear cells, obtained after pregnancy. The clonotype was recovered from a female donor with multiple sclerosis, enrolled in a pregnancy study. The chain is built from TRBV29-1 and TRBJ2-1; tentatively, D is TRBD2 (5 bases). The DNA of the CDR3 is TGCAGCGTTTTCGGGAACTCCTACAATGAGCAGTTCTTC. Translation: CSVFGNSYNEQFF.